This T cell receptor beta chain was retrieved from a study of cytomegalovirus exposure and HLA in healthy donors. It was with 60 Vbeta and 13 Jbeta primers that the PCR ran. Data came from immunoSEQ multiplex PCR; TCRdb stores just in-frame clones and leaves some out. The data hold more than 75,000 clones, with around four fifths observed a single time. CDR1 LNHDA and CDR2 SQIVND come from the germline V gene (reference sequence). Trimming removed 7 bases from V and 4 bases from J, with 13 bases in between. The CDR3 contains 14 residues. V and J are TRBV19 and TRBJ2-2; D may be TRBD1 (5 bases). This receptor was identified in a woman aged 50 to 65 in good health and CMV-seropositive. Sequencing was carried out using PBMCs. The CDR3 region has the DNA TGTGCCAGTAAAGATGTAGGGGTCACCGGGGAGCTGTTTTTT. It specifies CASKDVGVTGELFF.